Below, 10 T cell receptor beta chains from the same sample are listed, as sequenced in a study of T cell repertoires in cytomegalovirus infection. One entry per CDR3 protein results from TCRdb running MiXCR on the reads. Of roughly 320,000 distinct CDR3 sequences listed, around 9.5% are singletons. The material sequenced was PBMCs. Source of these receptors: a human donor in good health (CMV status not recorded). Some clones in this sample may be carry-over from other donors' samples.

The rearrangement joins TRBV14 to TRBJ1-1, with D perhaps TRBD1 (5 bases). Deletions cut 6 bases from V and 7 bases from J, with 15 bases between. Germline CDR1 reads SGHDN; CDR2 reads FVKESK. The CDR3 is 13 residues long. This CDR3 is CASSQGSFGEAFF. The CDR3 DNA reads TGTGCCAGCAGTCAGGGTAGTTTTGGTGAAGCTTTCTTT.

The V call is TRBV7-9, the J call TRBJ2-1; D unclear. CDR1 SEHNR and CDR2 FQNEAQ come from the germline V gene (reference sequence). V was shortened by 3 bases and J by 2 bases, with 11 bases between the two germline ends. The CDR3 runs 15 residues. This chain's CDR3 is CASSLGGYPYNEQFF. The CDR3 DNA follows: TGTGCCAGCAGCTTGGGCGGTTACCCCTACAATGAGCAGTTCTTC.

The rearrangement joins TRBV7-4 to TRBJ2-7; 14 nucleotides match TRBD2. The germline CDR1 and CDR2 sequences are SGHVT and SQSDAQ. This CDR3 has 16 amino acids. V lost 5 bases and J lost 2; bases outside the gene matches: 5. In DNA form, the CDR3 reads TGTGCCAGCAGCCAGGGACTAGCGGGAGAAACCTACGAGCAGTACTTC. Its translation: CASSQGLAGETYEQYF.

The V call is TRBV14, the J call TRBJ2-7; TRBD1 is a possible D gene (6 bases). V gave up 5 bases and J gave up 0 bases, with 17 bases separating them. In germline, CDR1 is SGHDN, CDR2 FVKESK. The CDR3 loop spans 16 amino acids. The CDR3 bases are TGTGCCAGCAGCGTTCGGACAGCAAGGAGCTCCTACGAGCAGTACTTC. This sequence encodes CASSVRTARSSYEQYF.

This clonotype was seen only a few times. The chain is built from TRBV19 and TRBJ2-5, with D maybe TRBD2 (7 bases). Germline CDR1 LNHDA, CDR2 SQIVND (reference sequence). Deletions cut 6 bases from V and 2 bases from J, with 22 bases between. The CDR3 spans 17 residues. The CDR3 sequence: CASSLDPPGGSQETQYF. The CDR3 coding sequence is TGTGCCAGTAGCCTTGACCCTCCGGGGGGCTCTCAAGAGACCCAGTACTTC.

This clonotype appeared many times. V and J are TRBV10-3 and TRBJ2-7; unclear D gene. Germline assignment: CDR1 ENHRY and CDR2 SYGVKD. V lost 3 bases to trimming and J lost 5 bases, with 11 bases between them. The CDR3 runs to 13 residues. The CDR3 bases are TGTGCCATCAGTGATTATAAGTTCCACGAGCAGTACTTC. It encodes CAISDYKFHEQYF.

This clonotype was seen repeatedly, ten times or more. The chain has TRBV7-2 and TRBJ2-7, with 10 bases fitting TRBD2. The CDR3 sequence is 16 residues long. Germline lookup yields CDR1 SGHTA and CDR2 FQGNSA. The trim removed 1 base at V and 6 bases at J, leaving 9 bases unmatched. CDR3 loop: CASSLERAGGEGEQYF. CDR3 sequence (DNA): TGTGCCAGCAGCTTAGAACGAGCGGGAGGGGAGGGCGAGCAGTACTTC. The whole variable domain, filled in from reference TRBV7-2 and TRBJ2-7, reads GAGVSQSPSNKVTEKGKDVELRCDPISGHTALYWYRQSLGQGLEFLIYFQGNSAPDKSGLPSDRFSAERTGGSVSTLTIQRTQQEDSAVYLCASSLERAGGEGEQYFGPGTRLTVT.

CDR3 sequence reads: CASSLEGGSSGSGTDTQYF. CDR3 nucleotides: TGTGCCAGCAGTTTAGAGGGCGGATCTAGCGGGAGCGGCACAGATACGCAGTATTTT. The chain recombines TRBV28 with TRBJ2-3; 10 nucleotides agree with TRBD2. CDR1 and CDR2 (germline): MDHEN, SYDVKM. This CDR3 is built from 19 residues. Trimming took 2 bases from V and 1 from J; bases not matched to a gene: 12.

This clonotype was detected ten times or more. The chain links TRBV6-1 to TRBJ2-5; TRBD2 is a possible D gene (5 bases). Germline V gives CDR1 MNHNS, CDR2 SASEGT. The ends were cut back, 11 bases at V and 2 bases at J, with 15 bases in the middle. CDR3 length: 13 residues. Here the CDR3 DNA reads TGTGCCGGCCGGACTCCGCCACAAGAGACCCAGTACTTC. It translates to CAGRTPPQETQYF.

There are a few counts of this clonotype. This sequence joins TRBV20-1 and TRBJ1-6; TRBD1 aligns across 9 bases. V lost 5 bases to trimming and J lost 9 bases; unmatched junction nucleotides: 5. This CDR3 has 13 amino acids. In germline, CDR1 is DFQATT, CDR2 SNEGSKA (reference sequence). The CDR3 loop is CSAGTGPGSPLHF. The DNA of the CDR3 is TGCAGTGCTGGGACAGGGCCGGGTTCACCCCTCCACTTT.